Detailed here is one TCR beta chain. What it binds is not known. This entry is derived from a study of cytomegalovirus exposure and HLA in healthy donors. Study-wide findings and caveats: In a later analysis, across HLA loci, associated TCR counts were highest for DRB1, lowest for HLA-C.

Use of 60 Vbeta and 13 Jbeta primers characterized the PCR. Repertoires were generated with immunoSEQ multiplex PCR, while TCRdb's copy carries only in-frame clones and drops some. This sample has about 140,000 clones, with 80% found just once. This CDR3 is built from 16 residues. The V segment lost 5 bases and the J segment 6 bases; nucleotides outside the gene matches: 8. Germline-derived CDR1 and CDR2 are SEHNR and FQNEAQ (reference sequence). The TCR originated in a female donor in good health and CMV-seronegative. Sequencing input: PBMCs. The chain joins TRBV7-9 to TRBJ2-1; 12 bases align to TRBD1. The CDR3 loop is CASSILGQGAPNEQFF. Written as DNA, the CDR3 is TGTGCCAGCAGCATACTGGGACAGGGGGCCCCCAATGAGCAGTTCTTC.